Shown below are 5 T cell receptor beta chains from a single sample sequenced in a study of control samples from healthy donors and cancer patients. Assay: immunoSEQ multiplex PCR; the TCRdb copy retains only in-frame clones and omits some. The sample holds 90,000 to 110,000 clones; roughly 85% are singletons and the top ten take over 10%. The specimen was blood. The receptors here all came from a woman in her forties or fifties in good health.

CDR3 region: CAISDNRGWYEQYF. The CDR3 DNA sequence: TGTGCCATCAGTGATAACAGGGGGTGGTACGAGCAGTACTTC. The J gene is TRBJ2-7, the V gene TRBV10-3; 8 nucleotides match TRBD1. CDR1 and CDR2 from the germline V gene are ENHRY and SYGVKD. The V gene end was trimmed by 3 bases and the J gene end by 4 bases; junction bases not matched to a gene: 5. The CDR3 contains 14 residues.

The chain joins TRBV5-1 to TRBJ2-7, with 16 bases fitting TRBD2. This CDR3 is built from 17 residues. CDR1 is SGHRS and CDR2 is YFSETQ in the germline V gene. The V gene end was trimmed by 3 bases and the J gene end by 2 bases; junction bases not matched to a gene: 5. CDR3 sequence reads: CASSSGLAGGGPYEQYF. The DNA of the CDR3 is TGCGCCAGCAGCTCGGGACTAGCGGGAGGGGGCCCCTACGAGCAGTACTTC. Filled out from reference TRBV5-1 and TRBJ2-7, the complete variable domain reads KAGVTQTPRYLIKTRGQQVTLSCSPISGHRSVSWYQQTPGQGLQFLFEYFSETQRNKGNFPGRFSGRQFSNSRSEMNVSTLELGDSALYLCASSSGLAGGGPYEQYFGPGTRLTVT.

V and J are TRBV27 and TRBJ1-2; TRBD1 might be the D (6 bases). V was cut by 3 bases and J by 5 bases, with 16 bases left in between. This CDR3 comprises 15 residues. Germline CDR1 is MNHEY and CDR2 is SMNVEV (reference sequence). The CDR3 bases are TGTGCCAGCAGTTTCGGGGCAGGGGCGCTATATGGCTACACCTTC. Its protein product is CASSFGAGALYGYTF.

V gene TRBV3-1 (or the pseudogene TRBV3-2) combines with J gene TRBJ1-1; the D is unclear. The CDR3 is 15 amino acids. The V end was cut by 4 bases, the J end by 1 base, with 13 bases between. The germline CDR1 and CDR2 sequences are LGHDT and YNNKEL (reference sequence). For the CDR3, the DNA is TGTGCCAGCAGCCCGCCCCGGACGGAGAACACTGAAGCTTTCTTT. Protein: CASSPPRTENTEAFF.

V is TRBV9 and J is TRBJ1-6; no firm D call. The V end lost 0 bases, the J end lost 10 bases, and 11 bases lay between the germline ends. The CDR3 spans 14 residues. Germline-derived CDR1 and CDR2 are SGDLS and YYNGEE. In nucleotides, the CDR3 is TGTGCCAGCAGCGTAGAACCGAGAAACTCACCCCTCCACTTT. Translation: CASSVEPRNSPLHF.